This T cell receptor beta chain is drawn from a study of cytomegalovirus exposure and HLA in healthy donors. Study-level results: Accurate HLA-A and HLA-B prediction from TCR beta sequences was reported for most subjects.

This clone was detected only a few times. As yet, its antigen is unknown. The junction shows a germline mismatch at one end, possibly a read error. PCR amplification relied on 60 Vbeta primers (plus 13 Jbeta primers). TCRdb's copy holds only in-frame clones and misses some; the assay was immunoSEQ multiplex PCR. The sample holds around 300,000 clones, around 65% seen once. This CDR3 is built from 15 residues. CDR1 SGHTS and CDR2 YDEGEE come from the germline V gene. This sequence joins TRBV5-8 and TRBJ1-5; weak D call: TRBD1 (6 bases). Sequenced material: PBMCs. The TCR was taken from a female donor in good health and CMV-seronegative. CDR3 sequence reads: CASSLNPGTLKPQHF. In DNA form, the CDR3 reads TGCGCCAGCAGCCTGAACCCCGGGACACTTAAGCCCCAGCATTTT.